The rows below give T cell receptor beta chains drawn from one sample of a study of graft-versus-host responses after intestinal transplantation. Method: immunoSEQ multiplex PCR; TCRdb's copy keeps in-frame clones and lacks some. This table holds thousands of clones, 30% to 35% found once. Sequencing used alloreactive CD8+ T cells from a mixed lymphocyte reaction culture, obtained before transplantation. The receptors come from a human patient who was an organ donor for intestinal transplantation. Both conserved end residues are part of each CDR3. D genes are given only for firm matches. The size of a clone is reported for some rows only, either as once, few or many, or as a class for expanded clones.

>TRBD1|TRBV4-1|few|TRBJ1-1
TGCGCCAGCAGCCACCCAGGGGGCGGGAACACTGAAGCTTTCTTT
CASSHPGGGNTEAFF
>NA|TRBV7-2|NA|TRBJ2-1
TGTGCCAGCAGCTCAGGGGAGTGGAATGAGCAGTTCTTC
CASSSGEWNEQFF
>TRBD2|TRBV11-2|NA|TRBJ2-1
TGTGCCAGCAGCTTTAGGACTAGCGGGGGAACTAATGAGCAGTTCTTC
CASSFRTSGGTNEQFF
>NA|TRBV19|NA|TRBJ1-5
TGTGCCAGTAAGGAGGATAGCAACCAGCCCCAGCATTTT
CASKEDSNQPQHF
>TRBD1|TRBV7-9|few|TRBJ1-2
TGTGCCAGCAGCTTCCTCCTTACAGGGGAAATTAACTATGGCTACACCTTC
CASSFLLTGEINYGYTF
>NA|TRBV7-9|NA|TRBJ2-2
TGTGCCAGCAGCCCAGAAGACTCCTCGAACACCGGGGAGCTGTTTTTT
CASSPEDSSNTGELFF
>NA|TRBV7-9|large|TRBJ2-7
TGTGCCAGCAGCCTAAGCGGGACAATCAGCGAGCAGTACTTC
CASSLSGTISEQYF
>TRBD2|TRBV7-2|NA|TRBJ2-1
TGTGCCAGCAGCTTAGATCCCTGGACTAGCGGGGGGGCCACCGATGAGCAGTTCTTC
CASSLDPWTSGGATDEQFF
>TRBD1|TRBV28|NA|TRBJ2-1
TGTGCCAGCAGTTTTATGGCAGGGGGCAATGAGCAGTTCTTC
CASSFMAGGNEQFF
>TRBD2|TRBV14|few|TRBJ2-7
TGTGCCAGCAGCCGCCGGACTAGCGGGGGTCCCTACGACGAGCAGTACTTC
CASSRRTSGGPYDEQYF
>TRBD1|TRBV5-6|NA|TRBJ2-1
TGTGCCAGCAGCTTGGGAGGGGGCTACTACAATGAGCAGTTCTTC
CASSLGGGYYNEQFF
>NA|TRBV4-3|NA|TRBJ2-7
TGCGCCAGCAGCCAACAACCGCCGAGCTCCTACGAGCAGTACTTC
CASSQQPPSSYEQYF
>TRBD1|TRBV6-5|NA|TRBJ2-7
TGTGCCAGCAGGGGACAGGGATTCTACGAGCAGTACTTC
CASRGQGFYEQYF
>TRBD1|TRBV6-5|NA|TRBJ2-1
TGTGCCAGCAGTTACGGGACAGTCGAGTTCTTC
CASSYGTVEFF
>TRBD2|TRBV4-1|medium-sized|TRBJ2-7
TGCGCCAGCAGCCAAGATCCTGCGGGAGGTGGCGACGAGCAGTACTTC
CASSQDPAGGGDEQYF
>NA|TRBV29-1|few|TRBJ2-1
TGCAGCGCCGGATCTAGCGCGAACAATGAGCAGTTCTTC
CSAGSSANNEQFF
>TRBD2|TRBV19|NA|TRBJ2-5
TGTGCCAGTAGTGCCTTAGCGGGAGATCTAGAGACCCAGTACTTC
CASSALAGDLETQYF
>NA|TRBV27|NA|TRBJ2-7
TGTGCCAGCAGTTTAGGTCGAGCCTACGAGCAGTACTTC
CASSLGRAYEQYF
>NA|TRBV29-1|NA|TRBJ1-1
TGCAGCACACATCAACTGAACACTGAAGCTTTCTTT
CSTHQLNTEAFF
>TRBD2|TRBV9|NA|TRBJ2-2
TGTGCCAGCAGCGTAGGTGGGCGGGGGTACACCGGGGAGCTGTTTTTT
CASSVGGRGYTGELFF
>NA|TRBV14|NA|TRBJ2-5
TGTGCCAGCAGCCCAATACGTACACCTAGAGAAGAGACCCAGTACTTC
CASSPIRTPREETQYF
>NA|TRBV6-5|few|TRBJ1-1
TGTGCCACCGAGAAAAGTGCCGCGAACACTGAAGCTTTCTTT
CATEKSAANTEAFF
>NA|TRBV4-3|NA|TRBJ2-5
TGCGCCAGCAGCCAAGAAATGACAGGCCACCTCGGGACCCAGTACTTC
CASSQEMTGHLGTQYF
>TRBD1|TRBV5-1|once|TRBJ2-3
TGCGCCAGCAGCTTGGCCCAAATTTGGGAGTTGACAGGGGACACAGATACGCAGTATTTT
CASSLAQIWELTGDTDTQYF
>TRBD1|TRBV27|NA|TRBJ2-7
TGTGCCAGCAGTCAATCCGGGACAGGGGCTTACTACGAGCAGTACTTC
CASSQSGTGAYYEQYF
>NA|TRBV11-2|once|TRBJ2-7
TGTGCCAGCAGCTTGTTTCCCTTTTACGAGCAGTACTTC
CASSLFPFYEQYF
>NA|TRBV7-8|NA|TRBJ2-1
TGTGCCAGCAGCTTAGTCGGGGTAGGGTACAATGAGCAGTTCTTC
CASSLVGVGYNEQFF
>TRBD2|TRBV30|NA|TRBJ2-3
TGTGCCTGGAGTGGGACGGGGGGGCCGGGAGATACGCAGTATTTT
CAWSGTGGPGDTQYF
>TRBD1|TRBV27|medium-sized|TRBJ2-7
TGTGCCAGCAGCCTGACAGGGGGCTACGAGCAGTACTTC
CASSLTGGYEQYF
>NA|TRBV19|medium-sized|TRBJ1-3
TGTGCCAGTAGTATCCTACAGGGCTCTGGAAACACCATATATTTT
CASSILQGSGNTIYF
>TRBD2|TRBV9|NA|TRBJ2-3
TGTGCCAGCAGCGTACTCGGGGGGGCCCCCACAGATACGCAGTATTTT
CASSVLGGAPTDTQYF
>TRBD2|TRBV6-4|few|TRBJ2-1
TGTGCCAGCAGTGCCGGGACTAGCTACAATGAGCAGTTCTTC
CASSAGTSYNEQFF
>NA|TRBV4-2|NA|TRBJ2-1
TGTGCCAGCAGCCATGCTAGCGTCTCCTACAATGAGCAGTTCTTC
CASSHASVSYNEQFF
>NA|TRBV4-3|NA|TRBJ1-6
TGCGCCAGCAGCCAAGATGGCACGTATAATTCACCCCTCCACTTT
CASSQDGTYNSPLHF
>NA|TRBV11-3|medium-sized|TRBJ2-1
TGTGCCAGCAGCCAGTACAATGAGCAGTTCTTC
CASSQYNEQFF
>TRBD1|TRBV6-5|few|TRBJ2-5
TGTGCCAGCAGTTACACCGGGACAGGGGGGGAGACCCAGTACTTC
CASSYTGTGGETQYF
>TRBD1|TRBV6-1|NA|TRBJ1-1
TGTGCCAGCAGTCAGGGGGCAGGCACTGAAGCTTTCTTT
CASSQGAGTEAFF
>TRBD1|TRBV6-5|few|TRBJ2-7
TGTGCCAGCAGCGTGGGACAGGGGGGCTCCTACGAGCAGTACTTC
CASSVGQGGSYEQYF
>TRBD1|TRBV9|NA|TRBJ1-1
TGTGCCAGCAGCTTTGGGACAGGGGATGGGGCTTTCTTT
CASSFGTGDGAFF
>NA|TRBV5-5|once|TRBJ1-2
TGTGCCAGCAGCTTAGGGGCCCCTCTCTATGGCTACACCTTC
CASSLGAPLYGYTF
>TRBD1|TRBV5-8|medium-sized|TRBJ2-7
TGTGCCAGCAGCTCGCAGGGGGCGCAGGAGCAGTACTTC
CASSSQGAQEQYF
>TRBD1|TRBV28|NA|TRBJ2-7
TGTGCCAGCAGCGCTACCGGGACAGGGGCCTACGAGCAGTACTTC
CASSATGTGAYEQYF
>TRBD1|TRBV7-9|NA|TRBJ2-7
TGTGCCAGCAGCTTATCGGACAGGATAATCTACGAGCAGTACTTC
CASSLSDRIIYEQYF
>NA|TRBV2|NA|TRBJ2-7
TGTGCCAGCATGACTCCCGAGCAGAGCTACGAGCAGTACTTC
CASMTPEQSYEQYF
>NA|TRBV27|NA|TRBJ1-5
TGTGCCAGCAGTTTCGCGGGGTCGGATCAGCCCCAGCATTTT
CASSFAGSDQPQHF